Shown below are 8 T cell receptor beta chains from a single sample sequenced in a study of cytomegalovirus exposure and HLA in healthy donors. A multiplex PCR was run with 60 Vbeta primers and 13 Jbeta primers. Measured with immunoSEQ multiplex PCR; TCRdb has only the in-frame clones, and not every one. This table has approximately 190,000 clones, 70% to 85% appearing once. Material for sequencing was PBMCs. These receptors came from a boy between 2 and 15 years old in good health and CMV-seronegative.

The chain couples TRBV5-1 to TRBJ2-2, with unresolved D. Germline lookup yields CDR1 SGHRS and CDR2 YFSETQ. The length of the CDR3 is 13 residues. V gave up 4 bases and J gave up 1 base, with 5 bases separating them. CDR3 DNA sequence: TGCGCCAGCAGCGGGCGGAACACCGGGGAGCTGTTTTTT. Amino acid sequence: CASSGRNTGELFF. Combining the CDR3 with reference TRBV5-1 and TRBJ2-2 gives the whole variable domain KAGVTQTPRYLIKTRGQQVTLSCSPISGHRSVSWYQQTPGQGLQFLFEYFSETQRNKGNFPGRFSGRQFSNSRSEMNVSTLELGDSALYLCASSGRNTGELFFGEGSRLTVL.

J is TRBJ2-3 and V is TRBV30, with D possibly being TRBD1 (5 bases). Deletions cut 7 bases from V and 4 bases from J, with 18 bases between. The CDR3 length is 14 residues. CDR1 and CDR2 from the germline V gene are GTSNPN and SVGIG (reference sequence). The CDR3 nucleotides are TGTGCCTATAAACCAAGGGGCCTATCAGATACGCAGTATTTT. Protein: CAYKPRGLSDTQYF.

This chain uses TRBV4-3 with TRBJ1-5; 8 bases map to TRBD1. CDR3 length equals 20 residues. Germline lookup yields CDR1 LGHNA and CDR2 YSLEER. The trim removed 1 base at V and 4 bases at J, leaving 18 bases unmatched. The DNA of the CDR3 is TGCGCCAGCAGCCAAGTTGAAGAGACAGGGGTCTACAGAGAGAATCAGCCCCAGCATTTT. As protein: CASSQVEETGVYRENQPQHF.

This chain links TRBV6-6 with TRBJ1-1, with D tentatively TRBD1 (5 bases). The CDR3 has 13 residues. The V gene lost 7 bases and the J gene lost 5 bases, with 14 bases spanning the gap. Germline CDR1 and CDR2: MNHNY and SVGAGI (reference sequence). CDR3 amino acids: CASTAGKFTEAFF. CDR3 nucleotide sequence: TGTGCCAGCACGGCAGGGAAGTTTACTGAAGCTTTCTTT.

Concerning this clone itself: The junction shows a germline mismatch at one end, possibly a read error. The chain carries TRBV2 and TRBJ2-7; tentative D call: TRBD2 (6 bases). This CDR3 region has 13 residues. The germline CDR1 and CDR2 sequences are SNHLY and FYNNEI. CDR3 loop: CASLKATGVVWCF. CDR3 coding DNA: TGTGCCAGCCTCAAGGCTACGGGGGTGGTATGGTGCTTC.

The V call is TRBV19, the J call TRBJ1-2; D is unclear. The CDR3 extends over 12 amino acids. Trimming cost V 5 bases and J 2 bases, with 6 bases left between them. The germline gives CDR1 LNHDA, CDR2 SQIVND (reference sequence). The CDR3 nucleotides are TGTGCCAGTAGTTCCCGGAACTATGGCTACACCTTC. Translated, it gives CASSSRNYGYTF.

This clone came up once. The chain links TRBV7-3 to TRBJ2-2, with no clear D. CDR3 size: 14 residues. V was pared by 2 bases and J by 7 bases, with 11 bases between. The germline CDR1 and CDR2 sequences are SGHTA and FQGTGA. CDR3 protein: CASSLSALGGELFF. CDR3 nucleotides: TGTGCCAGCAGCTTATCAGCGTTGGGCGGGGAGCTGTTTTTT. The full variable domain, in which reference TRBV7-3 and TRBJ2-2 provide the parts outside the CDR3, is GAGVSQTPSNKVTEKGKYVELRCDPISGHTALYWYRQSLGQGPEFLIYFQGTGAADDSGLPNDRFFAVRPEGSVSTLKIQRTERGDSAVYLCASSLSALGGELFFGEGSRLTVL.

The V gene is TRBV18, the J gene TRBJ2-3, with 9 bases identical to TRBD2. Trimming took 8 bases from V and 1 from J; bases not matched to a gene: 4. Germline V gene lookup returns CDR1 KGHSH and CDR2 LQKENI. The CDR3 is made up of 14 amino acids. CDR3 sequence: CASRKRGGTDTQYF. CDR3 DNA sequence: TGTGCCAGCAGGAAGCGGGGGGGCACAGATACGCAGTATTTT.